Listed below are T cell receptor beta chains from one sample, sequenced in a study of blood T cells in healthy people across ages. MiXCR, run by TCRdb on the 5' RACE reads, gives a single entry per CDR3 protein. The repertoire includes some 790,000 distinct CDR3 sequences, 25% to 30% of them detected once, and around a sixth sits in the top ten. The specimen was blood. These TCRs come from a woman older than 75 in good health. The CDR3 runs from the conserved cysteine through the conserved F or W. The D gene is left open where the match is weak. Size is omitted from some rows. Given values are once, few, many or a class for expanded clones.

len: 15; j_gene: TRBJ1-2; d_gene: -; abundance: -; v_gene: TRBV24-1; CDR3aa: CATSDSGLGNYGYTF; CDR3nt: TGTGCCACCAGTGATTCCGGGCTCGGTAACTATGGCTACACCTTC
len: 16; j_gene: TRBJ2-3; d_gene: -; abundance: -; v_gene: TRBV5-5; CDR3aa: CASSVATGLDTDTRYF; CDR3nt: TGTGCCAGCAGCGTCGCCACTGGTCTTGATACAGATACGCGGTATTTT
len: 15; j_gene: TRBJ2-1; d_gene: -; abundance: -; v_gene: TRBV6-5; CDR3aa: CASSDGDYSYNEQFF; CDR3nt: TGTGCCAGCAGTGACGGAGACTATAGCTACAATGAGCAGTTCTTC
len: 15; j_gene: TRBJ2-7; d_gene: TRBD2; abundance: -; v_gene: TRBV25-1; CDR3aa: CASSQTSGALNEQYF; CDR3nt: TGTGCCAGCAGTCAGACTAGCGGGGCGCTAAATGAGCAGTACTTC
len: 12; j_gene: TRBJ1-5; d_gene: -; abundance: -; v_gene: TRBV15; CDR3aa: CATSNEVQPQHF; CDR3nt: TGTGCCACCAGCAACGAGGTTCAGCCCCAGCATTTT
len: 15; j_gene: TRBJ1-5; d_gene: -; abundance: many; v_gene: TRBV6-2/TRBV6-3; CDR3aa: CASGDGIFSNQPQHF; CDR3nt: TGTGCCAGCGGGGATGGGATTTTTAGCAATCAGCCCCAGCATTTT
len: 14; j_gene: TRBJ2-5; d_gene: TRBD1; abundance: -; v_gene: TRBV12-3/TRBV12-4; CDR3aa: CASSRQGSAKTQYF; CDR3nt: TGTGCCAGCAGTCGACAGGGTTCGGCTAAGACCCAGTACTTC
len: 21; j_gene: TRBJ2-7; d_gene: TRBD1; abundance: -; v_gene: TRBV23-1; CDR3aa: CASSQSNKNRDRADFGGEQYF; CDR3nt: TGCGCCAGCAGTCAATCCAATAAGAACCGGGACAGAGCAGACTTTGGGGGCGAGCAGTACTTC
len: 15; j_gene: TRBJ1-1; d_gene: -; abundance: -; v_gene: TRBV6-2/TRBV6-3; CDR3aa: CASIRGKLMNTEAFF; CDR3nt: TGTGCCAGCATACGCGGGAAATTAATGAACACTGAAGCTTTCTTT
len: 18; j_gene: TRBJ2-2; d_gene: -; abundance: -; v_gene: TRBV19; CDR3aa: CASSIEGWRGPSTGELFF; CDR3nt: TGTGCCAGTAGTATAGAGGGGTGGCGGGGGCCATCCACCGGGGAGCTGTTTTTT
len: 17; j_gene: TRBJ1-6; d_gene: TRBD1; abundance: few; v_gene: TRBV20-1; CDR3aa: CSASAVPQGAENSPLHF; CDR3nt: TGCAGTGCTAGTGCGGTTCCGCAGGGGGCAGAAAATTCACCCCTCCACTTT
len: 16; j_gene: TRBJ1-2; d_gene: TRBD1; abundance: many; v_gene: TRBV4-2; CDR3aa: CASSQAGTGANYGYTF; CDR3nt: TGTGCCAGCAGCCAGGCCGGGACAGGGGCAAACTATGGCTACACCTTC
len: 16; j_gene: TRBJ2-3; d_gene: -; abundance: many; v_gene: TRBV11-1; CDR3aa: CASSRPYGGSTDTQYF; CDR3nt: TGTGCCAGCAGCCGCCCTTATGGGGGATCCACAGATACGCAGTATTTT
len: 17; j_gene: TRBJ2-1; d_gene: -; abundance: -; v_gene: TRBV20-1; CDR3aa: CSALKDGENPWSSEQFF; CDR3nt: TGCAGTGCTCTCAAAGATGGCGAAAATCCATGGTCGAGTGAGCAGTTCTTC
len: 16; j_gene: TRBJ2-5; d_gene: TRBD2; abundance: many; v_gene: TRBV20-1; CDR3aa: CSAPSPLAGGVRTQYF; CDR3nt: TGCAGTGCCCCTAGCCCACTAGCGGGGGGGGTCCGAACCCAGTACTTC
len: 14; j_gene: TRBJ2-3; d_gene: -; abundance: many; v_gene: TRBV7-2; CDR3aa: CASSLVGLADTQYF; CDR3nt: TGTGCCAGCAGCTTAGTGGGGCTAGCGGATACGCAGTATTTT
len: 18; j_gene: TRBJ1-4; d_gene: -; abundance: -; v_gene: TRBV7-9; CDR3aa: CASSLIGARDTTNEKLFF; CDR3nt: TGTGCCAGCAGCTTAATAGGGGCACGGGATACAACTAATGAAAAACTGTTTTTT
len: 12; j_gene: TRBJ2-3; d_gene: -; abundance: many; v_gene: TRBV29-1; CDR3aa: CSVRDGIDTQYF; CDR3nt: TGCAGCGTTCGGGACGGGATAGACACGCAGTATTTT
len: 13; j_gene: TRBJ2-3; d_gene: -; abundance: many; v_gene: TRBV7-9; CDR3aa: CASSLYVTDTQYF; CDR3nt: TGTGCCAGCAGCTTATACGTTACAGATACGCAGTATTTT
len: 12; j_gene: TRBJ2-7; d_gene: -; abundance: -; v_gene: TRBV11-2; CDR3aa: CASSPIYNEQYF; CDR3nt: TGTGCCAGCAGCCCCATCTACAATGAGCAGTACTTC
len: 15; j_gene: TRBJ2-7; d_gene: TRBD2; abundance: few; v_gene: TRBV12-3/TRBV12-4; CDR3aa: CASSFSGGPYNEQYF; CDR3nt: TGTGCCAGCAGTTTCTCGGGGGGGCCCTACAATGAGCAGTACTTC
len: 11; j_gene: TRBJ2-2; d_gene: -; abundance: few; v_gene: TRBV28; CDR3aa: CASRATGELFF; CDR3nt: TGTGCCAGCAGGGCGACCGGGGAGCTGTTTTTT
len: 16; j_gene: TRBJ2-2; d_gene: -; abundance: -; v_gene: TRBV9; CDR3aa: CASSVSTGLDTGELFF; CDR3nt: TGTGCCAGCAGCGTCTCGACAGGATTAGACACCGGGGAGCTGTTTTTT
len: 16; j_gene: TRBJ2-1; d_gene: -; abundance: many; v_gene: TRBV27; CDR3aa: CASSLGLRNPYNEQFF; CDR3nt: TGTGCCAGCAGTTTAGGGTTGCGTAATCCCTACAATGAGCAGTTCTTC
len: 16; j_gene: TRBJ2-3; d_gene: TRBD1; abundance: many; v_gene: TRBV24-1; CDR3aa: CATSDPTGGGTDTQYF; CDR3nt: TGTGCCACCAGTGACCCGACAGGGGGTGGCACAGATACGCAGTATTTT
len: 15; j_gene: TRBJ2-3; d_gene: -; abundance: -; v_gene: TRBV5-1; CDR3aa: CASSLGNGGADTQYF; CDR3nt: TGCGCCAGCAGCTTGGGAAACGGCGGCGCAGATACGCAGTATTTT
len: 12; j_gene: TRBJ2-3; d_gene: -; abundance: few; v_gene: TRBV15; CDR3aa: CATSRGREAQYF; CDR3nt: TGTGCCACCAGCAGAGGCAGGGAAGCGCAGTATTTT
len: 15; j_gene: TRBJ2-6; d_gene: -; abundance: many; v_gene: TRBV12-3/TRBV12-4; CDR3aa: CASSLQASGANVLTF; CDR3nt: TGTGCCAGCAGTTTACAGGCCTCTGGGGCCAACGTCCTGACTTTC
len: 15; j_gene: TRBJ1-2; d_gene: TRBD1; abundance: -; v_gene: TRBV10-3; CDR3aa: CAVSETAGGNYGYTF; CDR3nt: TGTGCCGTCAGTGAGACGGCAGGGGGCAACTATGGCTACACCTTC
len: 19; j_gene: TRBJ2-1; d_gene: TRBD1; abundance: many; v_gene: TRBV7-2; CDR3aa: CASSARRKVGTEIYNEQFF; CDR3nt: TGTGCCAGCAGCGCTCGCCGAAAGGTTGGGACAGAGATCTACAATGAGCAGTTCTTC
len: 17; j_gene: TRBJ2-1; d_gene: -; abundance: -; v_gene: TRBV6-2/TRBV6-3; CDR3aa: CASRPALSGRSYNEQFF; CDR3nt: TGTGCCAGCAGGCCTGCCCTTAGCGGCCGGTCCTACAATGAGCAGTTCTTC
len: 13; j_gene: TRBJ2-2; d_gene: -; abundance: -; v_gene: TRBV24-1; CDR3aa: CATRAGIAGELFF; CDR3nt: TGTGCCACCAGAGCAGGGATCGCCGGGGAGCTGTTTTTT
len: 15; j_gene: TRBJ2-2; d_gene: -; abundance: few; v_gene: TRBV5-1; CDR3aa: CASMGGYSNTGELFF; CDR3nt: TGCGCCAGCATGGGGGGCTACTCGAACACCGGGGAGCTGTTTTTT
len: 15; j_gene: TRBJ2-3; d_gene: -; abundance: many; v_gene: TRBV5-1; CDR3aa: CASSFRDFPTDTQYF; CDR3nt: TGCGCCAGCAGCTTCCGGGACTTCCCCACAGATACGCAGTATTTT
len: 16; j_gene: TRBJ1-1; d_gene: -; abundance: few; v_gene: TRBV7-2; CDR3aa: CASSFIPRGGNTEAFF; CDR3nt: TGTGCCAGCAGCTTTATCCCCCGGGGGGGAAACACTGAAGCTTTCTTT
len: 17; j_gene: TRBJ1-3; d_gene: TRBD1; abundance: -; v_gene: TRBV12-3/TRBV12-4; CDR3aa: CASSSRGQLHSGNTIYF; CDR3nt: TGTGCCAGCAGTTCAAGGGGGCAATTACACTCTGGAAACACCATATATTTT
len: 15; j_gene: TRBJ1-2; d_gene: TRBD1; abundance: many; v_gene: TRBV7-9; CDR3aa: CASSLAQGARNGYTF; CDR3nt: TGTGCCAGCAGCTTAGCGCAGGGGGCCAGGAATGGCTACACCTTC
len: 15; j_gene: TRBJ2-7; d_gene: -; abundance: -; v_gene: TRBV20-1; CDR3aa: CSARDRRRFTYEQYF; CDR3nt: TGCAGTGCTAGAGATCGGCGACGGTTTACCTACGAGCAGTACTTC
len: 15; j_gene: TRBJ1-6; d_gene: -; abundance: -; v_gene: TRBV27; CDR3aa: CASSLSKGSNSPPHF; CDR3nt: TGTGCCAGCAGTTTATCGAAAGGGAGTAATTCACCCCCCCACTTT
len: 13; j_gene: TRBJ1-2; d_gene: -; abundance: many; v_gene: TRBV12-3/TRBV12-4; CDR3aa: CASNTGRGMSYTF; CDR3nt: TGTGCCAGCAATACCGGAAGGGGGATGAGCTACACCTTC
len: 14; j_gene: TRBJ2-5; d_gene: TRBD1; abundance: many; v_gene: TRBV7-9; CDR3aa: CASSGQGRQETQYF; CDR3nt: TGTGCCAGCAGCGGACAGGGGCGACAAGAGACCCAGTACTTC
len: 16; j_gene: TRBJ2-1; d_gene: -; abundance: -; v_gene: TRBV11-2; CDR3aa: CASSLSRGFSDNEQFF; CDR3nt: TGTGCCAGCAGCTTATCTCGGGGGTTTAGTGACAATGAGCAGTTCTTC
len: 13; j_gene: TRBJ1-5; d_gene: -; abundance: few; v_gene: TRBV12-3/TRBV12-4; CDR3aa: CASSLKSNQPQHF; CDR3nt: TGTGCCAGCAGTTTAAAGAGCAATCAGCCCCAGCATTTT
len: 15; j_gene: TRBJ2-1; d_gene: -; abundance: few; v_gene: TRBV11-2; CDR3aa: CASSLERESNNEQFF; CDR3nt: TGTGCCAGCAGCTTAGAACGGGAGTCGAACAATGAGCAGTTCTTC
len: 16; j_gene: TRBJ2-5; d_gene: -; abundance: many; v_gene: TRBV20-1; CDR3aa: CSARDPRRGTQETQYF; CDR3nt: TGCAGTGCTAGAGACCCCCGGAGGGGGACACAAGAGACCCAGTACTTC
len: 15; j_gene: TRBJ2-1; d_gene: TRBD1; abundance: -; v_gene: TRBV5-1; CDR3aa: CASSLDGQGAHEQFF; CDR3nt: TGCGCCAGCAGCTTGGACGGACAGGGGGCTCATGAGCAGTTCTTC
len: 14; j_gene: TRBJ2-2; d_gene: -; abundance: few; v_gene: TRBV7-2; CDR3aa: CASSYQGSAGELFF; CDR3nt: TGTGCCAGCAGCTATCAGGGGTCGGCCGGGGAGCTGTTTTTT
len: 15; j_gene: TRBJ2-1; d_gene: TRBD1; abundance: many; v_gene: TRBV5-1; CDR3aa: CASSWGQSSYNEQFF; CDR3nt: TGCGCCAGCAGCTGGGGACAGAGCTCCTACAATGAGCAGTTCTTC
len: 17; j_gene: TRBJ1-6; d_gene: -; abundance: -; v_gene: TRBV3-1; CDR3aa: CASSLSYDRPLNSPLHF; CDR3nt: TGTGCCAGCAGCCTCTCCTACGATCGGCCACTTAATTCACCCCTCCACTTT
len: 14; j_gene: TRBJ2-5; d_gene: TRBD1; abundance: many; v_gene: TRBV15; CDR3aa: CATSPGQLQETQYF; CDR3nt: TGTGCCACCAGCCCGGGACAGCTACAAGAGACCCAGTACTTC
len: 15; j_gene: TRBJ2-3; d_gene: -; abundance: -; v_gene: TRBV12-3/TRBV12-4; CDR3aa: CASSSTTVRTDTQYF; CDR3nt: TGTGCCAGCAGTTCGACGACAGTGAGAACAGATACGCAGTATTTT
len: 13; j_gene: TRBJ1-5; d_gene: -; abundance: many; v_gene: TRBV6-5; CDR3aa: CASSYAFGQPQHF; CDR3nt: TGTGCCAGCAGTTACGCCTTCGGCCAGCCCCAGCATTTT
len: 15; j_gene: TRBJ1-5; d_gene: -; abundance: many; v_gene: TRBV4-2; CDR3aa: CASSQDGGIGQPQHF; CDR3nt: TGTGCCAGCAGCCAAGACGGGGGGATAGGGCAGCCCCAGCATTTT
len: 13; j_gene: TRBJ1-6; d_gene: TRBD1; abundance: few; v_gene: TRBV20-1; CDR3aa: CSAQGAGNSPLHF; CDR3nt: TGCAGTGCTCAGGGGGCAGGTAATTCACCCCTCCACTTT
len: 14; j_gene: TRBJ2-7; d_gene: -; abundance: many; v_gene: TRBV6-5; CDR3aa: CASSYGRFPYEQYF; CDR3nt: TGTGCCAGCAGTTACGGGAGGTTCCCCTACGAGCAGTACTTC